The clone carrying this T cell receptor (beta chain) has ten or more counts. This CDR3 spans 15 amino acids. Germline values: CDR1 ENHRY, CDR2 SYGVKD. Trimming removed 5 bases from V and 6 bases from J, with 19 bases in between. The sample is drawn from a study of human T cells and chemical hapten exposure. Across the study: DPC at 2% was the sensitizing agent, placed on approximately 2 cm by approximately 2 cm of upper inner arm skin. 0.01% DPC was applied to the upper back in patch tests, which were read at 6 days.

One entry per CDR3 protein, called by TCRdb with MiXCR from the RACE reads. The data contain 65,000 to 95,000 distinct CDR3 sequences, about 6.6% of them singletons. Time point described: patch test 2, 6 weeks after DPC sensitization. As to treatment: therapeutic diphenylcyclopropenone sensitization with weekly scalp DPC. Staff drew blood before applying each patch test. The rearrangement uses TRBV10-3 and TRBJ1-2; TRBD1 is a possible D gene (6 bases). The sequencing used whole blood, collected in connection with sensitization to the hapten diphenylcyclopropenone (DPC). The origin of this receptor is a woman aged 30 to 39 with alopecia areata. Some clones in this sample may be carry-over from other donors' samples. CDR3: CAISIRQEGGNGYTF. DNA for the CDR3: TGTGCCATCAGTATACGACAGGAAGGGGGAAATGGCTACACCTTC.